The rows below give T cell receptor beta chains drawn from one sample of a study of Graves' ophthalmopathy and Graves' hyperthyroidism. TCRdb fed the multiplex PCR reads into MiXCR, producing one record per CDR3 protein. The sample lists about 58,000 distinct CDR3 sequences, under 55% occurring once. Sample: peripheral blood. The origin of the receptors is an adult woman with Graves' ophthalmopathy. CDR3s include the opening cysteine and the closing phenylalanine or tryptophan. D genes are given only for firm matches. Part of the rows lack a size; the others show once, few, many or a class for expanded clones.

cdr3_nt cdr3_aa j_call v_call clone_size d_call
TGCAGTGCAACCGACAGGGGGCACGCAGATACGCAGTATTTT CSATDRGHADTQYF TRBJ2-3 TRBV20-1 many TRBD1
TGCAGCGTTAGACCGGGACTAGCGGTTACAGATACGCAGTATTTT CSVRPGLAVTDTQYF TRBJ2-3 TRBV20-1 . TRBD2
TGCGCCGGTGGTATAAGGGGTAGCAATCAGCCCCAGCATTTT CAGGIRGSNQPQHF TRBJ1-5 TRBV19 . .
TGTGCCAGCTCACCACGACAGGGCTACAATGAGCAGTTCTTC CASSPRQGYNEQFF TRBJ2-1 TRBV18 . TRBD1
TGTGCCAGCAGGTCCAGCGGGAGGGGGCAAGCTTTCTTT CASRSSGRGQAFF TRBJ1-1 TRBV12-3/TRBV12-4 . TRBD1
TGTGCCAGCAGTAGCACGTTTCAAGAGACCCAGCATTTT CASSSTFQETQHF TRBJ1-5 TRBV9 . .
TGTGCCAGCAGCCAAGCCTTGGCTAGCGGAGGGAGGACAGATACGCAGTATTTT CASSQALASGGRTDTQYF TRBJ2-3 TRBV14 . TRBD2
TGTGCCACCCTCGGACAGGGGGAGGATGGCTACACCTTC CATLGQGEDGYTF TRBJ1-2 TRBV24-1 many TRBD1
TGTGCCAGCAGCTCCCTGGAGGAGCAGTACTTC CASSSLEEQYF TRBJ2-7 TRBV7-9 many .
TGTGCCAGCACCCTGGGACAGGAGGGGGTCTCTGGGGCCAACGTCCTGACTTTC CASTLGQEGVSGANVLTF TRBJ2-6 TRBV6-1 . TRBD1
TGTGCCAGCAGCTCCAGACTAGCGGGAGCTTTCTTT CASSSRLAGAFF TRBJ1-1 TRBV7-8 once .
TGTGCCACCAGTGAGTCGGGACTAGCGGGAGATCTGAATGAGCAGTTCTTC CATSESGLAGDLNEQFF TRBJ2-1 TRBV24-1 once TRBD2
TGTGCCACTAGACAGGCCCCCTCCTACAATGAGCAGTTCTTC CATRQAPSYNEQFF TRBJ2-1 TRBV19 many .
TGTGCCAGCAGTGCAGGGGGCACAGATACGCAGTATTTT CASSAGGTDTQYF TRBJ2-3 TRBV6-4 many .
TGTGCCAGTAGTTCTACAGGGGGGAATGGCTACACCTTC CASSSTGGNGYTF TRBJ1-2 TRBV19 few TRBD1
TGCAGTGCCAGCAGTTTATCGGTAACAGATACGCAGTATTTT CSASSLSVTDTQYF TRBJ2-3 TRBV20-1 . .
TGCAGTGCTAGAGATCGGGACAGGGGAAACACCATATATTTT CSARDRDRGNTIYF TRBJ1-3 TRBV20-1 . TRBD1
TGTGCCAGCAGAACACCGCGGGTCTCTGGGGCCAACGTCCTGACTTTC CASRTPRVSGANVLTF TRBJ2-6 TRBV6-4 . .
TGCGCCAGCAGCTTAGCTCCTAGCAAGGAGACCCAGTACTTC CASSLAPSKETQYF TRBJ2-5 TRBV7-6 . .
TGTGCCAGCAGTAACAATATTCGTCGGGTGGAGAACACTGAAGCTTTCTTT CASSNNIRRVENTEAFF TRBJ1-1 TRBV2 many .
TGCGCCAGCAGCCAAGATCCAGGGGGGGGACTAGCGGGGCTAGAGACCCAGTACTTC CASSQDPGGGLAGLETQYF TRBJ2-5 TRBV4-3 many TRBD2
TGCAGTGCTGGGATTAACACTGAAGCTTTCTTT CSAGINTEAFF TRBJ1-1 TRBV20-1 . .
TGTGCCAGCAGCTTACCCGACGGGAGCTCCTATAATTCACCCCTCCACTTT CASSLPDGSSYNSPLHF TRBJ1-6 TRBV7-2 . .
TGCGCCAGCAGCCAAACCGGGACAGGGCAGGATACGCAGTATTTT CASSQTGTGQDTQYF TRBJ2-3 TRBV4-3 many TRBD1
TGCGCCAGCAGCCAGCTAGCGGGAGAAGAGACCCAGTACTTC CASSQLAGEETQYF TRBJ2-5 TRBV4-1 once TRBD2
TGTGCCACCAGTGCCTACCGCGGGACAGGGGAACCTGGGGCCAACGTCCTGACTTTC CATSAYRGTGEPGANVLTF TRBJ2-6 TRBV24-1 . TRBD1
TGTGCCAGTAGCTGGACAGGGAAAGGAACCGGGGAGCTGTTTTTT CASSWTGKGTGELFF TRBJ2-2 TRBV19 many TRBD1
TGTGCCTACGCCGGGCTAGCGGGATGCAATGAGCAGTTCTTC CAYAGLAGCNEQFF TRBJ2-1 TRBV10-3 . TRBD2
TGCAGTGCTAGAGATGGGACTAGCGGCTCCTACGGGCAGTACTTC CSARDGTSGSYGQYF TRBJ2-7 TRBV20-1 once TRBD2
TGCAGTGCTAGAGAGGGGACAGGGGGGCGCTACGAGCAGTACTTC CSAREGTGGRYEQYF TRBJ2-7 TRBV20-1 many TRBD1
TGCAGTGCCGCTCCGGAGGGGACCGCCGAGCAGTACTTC CSAAPEGTAEQYF TRBJ2-7 TRBV20-1 once .
TGTGCTCTACCTGACAGGGCAGTCTACGAGCAGTACTTC CALPDRAVYEQYF TRBJ2-7 TRBV10-3 . TRBD1
TGTGCCAGCAGCTCCGGAGGTACAGGAATCTATGGCTACACCTTC CASSSGGTGIYGYTF TRBJ1-2 TRBV5-8 many .
TGTGCCAGCAGCTCCCTTAGGTCCCTAAACTATGGCTACACCTTC CASSSLRSLNYGYTF TRBJ1-2 TRBV11-2 . .
TGTGCCAGCAGCTTAGGACTAGCGGACCTTTACGAGCAGTACTTC CASSLGLADLYEQYF TRBJ2-7 TRBV7-2 . TRBD2
TGTGCCAGCAGCTCGGGACAATCTGGAGGCACCATATATTTT CASSSGQSGGTIYF TRBJ1-3 TRBV7-2 once .
TGTGCCAGCAGCTCACATACAGGGATCCCTGAAGCTTTCTTT CASSSHTGIPEAFF TRBJ1-1 TRBV6-6 many .
TGTGCCAGCAGCTTGAGCGGGACTAGCACAGATACGCAGTATTTT CASSLSGTSTDTQYF TRBJ2-3 TRBV7-2 many TRBD2
TGTACCACTAGCGGGGCCTACGAGCAGTACTTC CTTSGAYEQYF TRBJ2-7 TRBV10-3 . TRBD2
TGTGCCAGCAAAAGTCCTCCAGGGAGTTACGAGCAGTACTTC CASKSPPGSYEQYF TRBJ2-7 TRBV2 many .
. CASSFYICSARTDSPYEQYF TRBJ2-7 TRBV7-9 . .
TGTGCCAGCAGCTTAGACGGGAGCGGCACAGATACGCAGTTCTTT CASSLDGSGTDTQFF TRBJ2-3 TRBV11-2 . .
TGTGCCAGTAGCGTACAGGGGGGCAATCAGCCCCAGCATTTT CASSVQGGNQPQHF TRBJ1-5 TRBV19 . TRBD1
TGTGCCAGCAGCCCGGACAGGGTCAACTATGGCTACACCTTC CASSPDRVNYGYTF TRBJ1-2 TRBV5-5 many TRBD1
TGTGCCAGCAGCGGGACTAGCGGGAGAGGGGATACGCAGTATTTT CASSGTSGRGDTQYF TRBJ2-3 TRBV14 . TRBD2
TGTGCCTGCAGCCTGGGGATTGGGCTGGGTAATGAAAAACTGTTTTTT CACSLGIGLGNEKLFF TRBJ1-4 TRBV11-2 . .
TGTGCCAGCAGCGGACAGGGGAATGGCTACACCTTC CASSGQGNGYTF TRBJ1-2 TRBV7-9 once TRBD1
TGCGCCAGCAGTGATTCGGGGCACTATGGCTACACCTTC CASSDSGHYGYTF TRBJ1-2 TRBV10-2 . .
TGCAGCGTTGAGGCACAGGGAGGGCCTTGGGATACGCAGTATTTT CSVEAQGGPWDTQYF TRBJ2-3 TRBV29-1 . .
TGCAGTGCTCGCCCGGGTTTCGAGCAGTACTTC CSARPGFEQYF TRBJ2-7 TRBV20-1 . .
TGCAGTGCTTCGGGGGGGACAGGGAGTTGGGACACTGAAGCTTTCTTT CSASGGTGSWDTEAFF TRBJ1-1 TRBV20-1 many TRBD1